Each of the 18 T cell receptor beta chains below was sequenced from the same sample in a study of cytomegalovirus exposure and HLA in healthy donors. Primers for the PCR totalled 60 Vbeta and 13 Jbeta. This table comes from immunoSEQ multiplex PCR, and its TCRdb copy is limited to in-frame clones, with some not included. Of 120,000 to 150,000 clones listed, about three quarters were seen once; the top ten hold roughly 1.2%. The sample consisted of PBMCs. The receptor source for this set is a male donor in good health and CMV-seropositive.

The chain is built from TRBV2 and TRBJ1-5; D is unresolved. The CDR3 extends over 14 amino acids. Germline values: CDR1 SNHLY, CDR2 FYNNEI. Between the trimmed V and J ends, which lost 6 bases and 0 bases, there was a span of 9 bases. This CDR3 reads CASRYADSNQPQHF. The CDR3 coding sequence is TGTGCCAGCAGATATGCGGATAGCAATCAGCCCCAGCATTTT.

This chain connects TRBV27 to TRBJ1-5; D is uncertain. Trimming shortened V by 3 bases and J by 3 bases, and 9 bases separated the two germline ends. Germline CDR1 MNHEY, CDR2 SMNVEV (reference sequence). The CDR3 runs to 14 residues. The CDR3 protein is CASSFARPNQPQHF. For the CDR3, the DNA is TGTGCCAGCAGTTTTGCCAGGCCCAATCAGCCCCAGCATTTT.

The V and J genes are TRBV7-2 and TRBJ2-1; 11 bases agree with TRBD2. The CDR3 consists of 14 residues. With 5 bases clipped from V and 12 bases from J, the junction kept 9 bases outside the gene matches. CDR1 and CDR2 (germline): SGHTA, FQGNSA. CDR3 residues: CASSHPTSGSWQFF. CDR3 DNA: TGTGCCAGCAGCCATCCTACTAGCGGGAGTTGGCAGTTCTTC.

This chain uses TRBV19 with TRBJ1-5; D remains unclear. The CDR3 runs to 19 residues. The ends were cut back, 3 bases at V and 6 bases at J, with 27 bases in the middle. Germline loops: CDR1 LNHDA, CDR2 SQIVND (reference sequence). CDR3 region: CASSIFDSDITRLVQPQHF. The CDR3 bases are TGTGCCAGTAGTATCTTTGATTCCGACATCACAAGATTGGTTCAGCCCCAGCATTTT.

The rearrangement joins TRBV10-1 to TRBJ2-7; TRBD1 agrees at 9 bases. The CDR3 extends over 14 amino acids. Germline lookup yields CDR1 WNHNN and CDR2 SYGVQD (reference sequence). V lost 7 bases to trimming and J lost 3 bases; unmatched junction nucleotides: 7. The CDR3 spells CASTNRDRDYEQYF. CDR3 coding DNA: TGCGCCAGCACTAACCGGGACAGGGACTACGAGCAGTACTTC.

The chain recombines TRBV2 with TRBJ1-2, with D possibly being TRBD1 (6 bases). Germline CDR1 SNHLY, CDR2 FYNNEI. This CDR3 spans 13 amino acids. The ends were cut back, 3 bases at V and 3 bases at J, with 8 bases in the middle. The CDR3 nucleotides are TGTGCCAGCAGTGAGGGGGCAGACTATGGCTACACCTTC. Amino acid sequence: CASSEGADYGYTF.

The CDR3 DNA reads as TGTGCCAGCAGCTTGGGGACTAGCGGGGGCAATGAGCAGTTCTTC. Amino acid sequence: CASSLGTSGGNEQFF. The chain employs TRBV7-3 and TRBJ2-1; 14 positions agree with TRBD2. J lost 6 bases, V lost 3 bases, and 1 base had no gene match. CDR1 SGHTA and CDR2 FQGTGA come from the germline V gene. CDR3 length: 15 residues. Combining the CDR3 with reference TRBV7-3 and TRBJ2-1 gives the whole variable domain GAGVSQTPSNKVTEKGKYVELRCDPISGHTALYWYRQSLGQGPEFLIYFQGTGAADDSGLPNDRFFAVRPEGSVSTLKIQRTERGDSAVYLCASSLGTSGGNEQFFGPGTRLTVL.

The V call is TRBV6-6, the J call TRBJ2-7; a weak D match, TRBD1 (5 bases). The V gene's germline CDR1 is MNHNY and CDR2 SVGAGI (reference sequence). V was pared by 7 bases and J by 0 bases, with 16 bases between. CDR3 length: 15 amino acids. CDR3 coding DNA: TGTGCCAGCAACGACGCGACAGCGTACTCCTACGAGCAGTACTTC. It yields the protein CASNDATAYSYEQYF.

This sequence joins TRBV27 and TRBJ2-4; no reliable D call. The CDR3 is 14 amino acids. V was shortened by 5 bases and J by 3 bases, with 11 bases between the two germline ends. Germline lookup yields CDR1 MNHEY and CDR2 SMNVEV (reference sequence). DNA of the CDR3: TGTGCCAGCAGTCCCGCAGGTAGCAAAAACATTCAGTACTTC. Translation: CASSPAGSKNIQYF.

The CDR3 DNA reads TGTGCCAGTAGTAGCGGGAAGAGCTCTGGAAACACCATATATTTT. Translated: CASSSGKSSGNTIYF. The chain links TRBV19 to TRBJ1-3; no definite D call. This CDR3 is built from 15 residues. CDR1 LNHDA and CDR2 SQIVND come from the germline V gene (reference sequence). The V end was cut by 4 bases, the J end by 0 bases, with 10 bases between.

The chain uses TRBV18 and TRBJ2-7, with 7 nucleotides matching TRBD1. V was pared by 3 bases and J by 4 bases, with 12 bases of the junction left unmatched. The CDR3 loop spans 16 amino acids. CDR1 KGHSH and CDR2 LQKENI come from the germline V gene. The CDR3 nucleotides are TGTGCCAGCTCACCTTTTCCGGGACAGAATATTTACGAGCAGTACTTC. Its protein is CASSPFPGQNIYEQYF.

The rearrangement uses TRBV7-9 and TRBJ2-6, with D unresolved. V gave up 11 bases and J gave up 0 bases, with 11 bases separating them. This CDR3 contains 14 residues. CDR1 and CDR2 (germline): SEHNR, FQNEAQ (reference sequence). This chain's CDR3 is CAGKQNSGANVLTF. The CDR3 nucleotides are TGTGCCGGCAAACAGAACTCTGGGGCCAACGTCCTGACTTTC.

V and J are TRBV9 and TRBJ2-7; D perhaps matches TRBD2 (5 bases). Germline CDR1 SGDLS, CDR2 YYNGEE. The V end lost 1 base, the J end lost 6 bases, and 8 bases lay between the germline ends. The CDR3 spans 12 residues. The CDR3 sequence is CASSVSGSEQYF. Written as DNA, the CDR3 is TGTGCCAGCAGCGTAAGCGGAAGCGAGCAGTACTTC.

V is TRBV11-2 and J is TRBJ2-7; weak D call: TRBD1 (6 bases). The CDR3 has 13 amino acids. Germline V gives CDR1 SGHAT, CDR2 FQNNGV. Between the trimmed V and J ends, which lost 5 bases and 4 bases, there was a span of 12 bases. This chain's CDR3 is CASSRQGKYEQYF. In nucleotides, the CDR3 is TGTGCCAGCAGCCGGCAGGGGAAGTACGAGCAGTACTTC.

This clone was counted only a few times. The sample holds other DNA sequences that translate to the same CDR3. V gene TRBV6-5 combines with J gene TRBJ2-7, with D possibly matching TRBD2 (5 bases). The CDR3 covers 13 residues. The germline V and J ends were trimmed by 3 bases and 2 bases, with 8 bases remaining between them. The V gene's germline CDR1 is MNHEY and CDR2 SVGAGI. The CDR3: CASSYSGTYEQYF. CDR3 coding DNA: TGTGCCAGCAGTTATTCGGGGACCTACGAGCAGTACTTC.

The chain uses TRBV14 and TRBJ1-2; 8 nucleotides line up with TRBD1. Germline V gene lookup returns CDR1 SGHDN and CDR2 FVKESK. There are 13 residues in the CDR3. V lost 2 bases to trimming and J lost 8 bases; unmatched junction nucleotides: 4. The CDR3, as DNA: TGTGCCAGCAGCCAACAGGGGGCTGGGGGCTACACCTTC. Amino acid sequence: CASSQQGAGGYTF.

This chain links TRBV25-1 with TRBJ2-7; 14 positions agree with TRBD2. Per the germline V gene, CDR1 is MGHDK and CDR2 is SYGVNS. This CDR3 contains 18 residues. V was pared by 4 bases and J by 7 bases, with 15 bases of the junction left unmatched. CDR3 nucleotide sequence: TGTGCCAGCAGTGGCCTTGGCGGTGGGACTAGCGGGGGTATTGAGCAGTACTTC. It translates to CASSGLGGGTSGGIEQYF.

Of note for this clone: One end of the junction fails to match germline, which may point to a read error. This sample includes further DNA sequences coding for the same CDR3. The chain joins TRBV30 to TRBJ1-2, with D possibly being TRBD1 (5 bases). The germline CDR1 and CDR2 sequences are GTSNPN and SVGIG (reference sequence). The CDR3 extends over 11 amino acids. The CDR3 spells CAWGAYYGYTF. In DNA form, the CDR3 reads TGTGCCTGGGGGGCTTACTATGGTTACACCTTC.